This TCR beta chain derives from a study of blood T cell repertoires in COVID-19. Enrollees, about 18 to 100 years old, lived in roughly 24 US areas. V was cut by 2 bases and J by 7 bases, with 14 bases left in between. The CDR3 covers 15 residues. The germline V gene has CDR1 SEHNR and CDR2 FQNEAQ (reference sequence). Only in-frame clones appear in the TCRdb table, and some are missing; sequencing was by immunoSEQ multiplex PCR. There are approximately 210,000 clones in the sample; roughly 87% occur only once, and 7.2% lies in the top ten. The sample consisted of PBMCs or T cells enriched from blood (not recorded which). This clonotype originated in a man aged 30-40 years in a cohort exposed to, infected with or recovered from COVID-19 (not recorded which). This chain joins TRBV7-9 and TRBJ2-2, with D perhaps matching TRBD2 (6 bases). The CDR3 nucleotides are TGTGCCAGCAGCTTAACAGCCCGGCGGGGCGGGGAGCTGTTTTTT. Translating gives CASSLTARRGGELFF.